Listed here are 7 T cell receptor beta chains from one sample, sequenced in a study of blood T cell repertoires in COVID-19. Clones were sequenced by immunoSEQ multiplex PCR, and TCRdb holds only the in-frame ones, with some missing. The table records 200,000 to 300,000 clones, approximately 86% of them present only once. Specimen: peripheral blood. These receptor sequences come from a woman aged 55-69 years with COVID-19, enrolled during active disease.

This clone was picked up one time. The genes are TRBV5-1 and TRBJ1-1; no reliable D call. This CDR3 has 14 residues. Germline V gives CDR1 SGHRS, CDR2 YFSETQ. Trimming removed 1 base at V and 1 base at J, with 8 bases between. DNA for the CDR3: TGCGCCAGCAGCTTGAACACAGAGAACACTGAAGCTTTCTTT. This encodes CASSLNTENTEAFF.

The chain carries TRBV5-6 and TRBJ2-3; maybe TRBD1 (7 bases). V dropped 5 bases and J dropped 5 bases, with 18 bases sitting between them. This CDR3 region has 15 residues. Germline V gene data show CDR1 as SGHDT and CDR2 as YYEEEE. The DNA for the CDR3 is TGTGCCAGCAGGCCTCAGGGGGGTTCGTTAGATACGCAGTATTTT. Protein product: CASRPQGGSLDTQYF.

J is TRBJ2-5 and V is TRBV5-1; 16 bases are shared with TRBD2. Trimming cost V 7 bases and J 4 bases; bases outside gene matches: 22. This CDR3 has 21 residues. Germline CDR1 reads SGHRS; CDR2 reads YFSETQ. In DNA form, the CDR3 reads TGCGCCAGCGCCCCGTTTTCTCCGGGACTAGCGGGAGGGCCCTCTCGAGAGACCCAGTACTTC. Protein: CASAPFSPGLAGGPSRETQYF.

The CDR3 DNA reads as TGCGCCAGCAGCTTACTAGCGGGAAAGTCCTACGAGCAGTACTTC. This sequence encodes CASSLLAGKSYEQYF. The gene calls are TRBV5-1 and TRBJ2-7; 10 nucleotides align to TRBD2. The CDR3 loop spans 15 amino acids. Germline values: CDR1 SGHRS, CDR2 YFSETQ. V lost 2 bases and J lost 1; bases outside the gene matches: 3.

The chain is built from TRBV19 and TRBJ2-1, with 7 bases that match TRBD2. Germline CDR1 LNHDA, CDR2 SQIVND (reference sequence). The CDR3 covers 15 residues. Germline trimming cut 0 bases from V and 1 base from J; bases unmatched to any gene: 0. This CDR3 is CASSIEAGSYNEQFF. The CDR3 DNA reads as TGTGCCAGTAGTATAGAAGCGGGATCCTACAATGAGCAGTTCTTC.

V gene TRBV10-3 combines with J gene TRBJ1-5; TRBD1 aligns across 10 bases. Germline CDR1 ENHRY, CDR2 SYGVKD. V trimming: 2 bases; J trimming: 3 bases; junction bases outside the gene matches: 1. This CDR3 comprises 15 residues. In DNA, the CDR3 is TGTGCCATCAGTGAGGGGACAGGGGCCAATCAGCCCCAGCATTTT. This codes for CAISEGTGANQPQHF.

The chain couples TRBV28 to TRBJ1-4, with 7 bases lining up with TRBD1. Germline V gene lookup returns CDR1 MDHEN and CDR2 SYDVKM. The CDR3 is 15 amino acids. V was clipped by 3 bases and J by 8 bases; unmatched bases: 9. CDR3 in DNA: TGTGCCAGCAGTTTTCCCCGGACAGGCGGGGAAAAACTGTTTTTT. Protein sequence: CASSFPRTGGEKLFF.